The present entry profiles one T cell receptor (beta chain) with its context. What it binds is unknown. These data come from a study of T cells after yellow fever vaccination. On the study more broadly: Fractions of limited cellularity were prepared by means of SMART-Seq v4 Ultra Low Input. Overall study results and limits: It was a weaker secondary response, yet one that peaked faster, at day 5 versus 15. At less than 97% for CD4 and just over 85% for CD8, most primary-vaccination clones showed up again after the booster. Of the clonotypes, a small share occurred in both CD4 and CD8 compartments.

TCRdb re-derived calls from the 5' RACE reads in MiXCR, one entry per CDR3 protein. The table has some 300,000 distinct CDR3 sequences, approximately 10% seen once. Germline V lookup: CDR1 KGHSH, CDR2 LQKENI. The CDR3 has 14 amino acids. Trimming removed 4 bases from V and 2 bases from J, with 12 bases in between. The receptor was isolated from a man aged 18 to 29 who received the YFV17D yellow fever vaccine. The chain is built from TRBV18 and TRBJ2-7; D remains ambiguous. Material: CD4+ T cells sorted from PBMCs, obtained 5 days after the yellow fever booster vaccination. This CDR3 is CASSLPSGTYEQYF. For the CDR3, the DNA is TGTGCCAGCTCACTCCCTTCCGGAACCTACGAGCAGTACTTC. Full variable domain (outside the CDR3, taken from reference TRBV18 and TRBJ2-7): NAGVMQNPRHLVRRRGQEARLRCSPMKGHSHVYWYRQLPEEGLKFMVYLQKENIIDESGMPKERFSAEFPKEGPSILRIQQVVRGDSAAYFCASSLPSGTYEQYFGPGTRLTVT.